This T cell receptor beta chain comes out of a study of CD8 T cells in ankylosing spondylitis. Study outcomes and limitations: Clones linked to the disease showed a CD8+ phenotype. They occurred at relatively low frequencies in peripheral blood. A motif of several highly homologous TCR beta variants was seen as apparently characteristic of ankylosing spondylitis blood.

MiXCR was run by TCRdb on the 5' RACE reads, yielding one entry per CDR3 protein. The data show around 430,000 distinct CDR3 sequences, 17% seen once. Germline V gene sequence: CDR1 SGHVS, CDR2 FQNEAQ. V gave up 4 bases and J gave up 4 bases, with 11 bases separating them. This CDR3 has 14 amino acids. This clonotype has more than one count but fewer than ten. Its specificity is not known. The gene calls are TRBV7-8 and TRBJ1-5; tentatively, D is TRBD1 (5 bases). The clonotype comes from a male donor with ankylosing spondylitis. The source material was blood, either unsorted or a sorted T cell fraction (not recorded which). DNA for the CDR3: TGTGCCAGCAGCTCGGCAGGGCCAAATCAGCCCCAGCATTTT. It specifies CASSSAGPNQPQHF.